This T cell receptor beta chain was documented in a study of T cell clones after liver transplantation. Study information: As an antigen-independent comparator, third-party-reactive TCRbeta sequences came from pre-transplant mixed lymphocyte reactions. Three of eight recipients were HCV-positive; others had non-autoimmune, non-viral indications. Tolerant meant at least one year fully off immunosuppression without liver enzymes above twice normal. Study-level findings and limits: In 5 of 8 subjects, circulating graft-donor-reactive CD4 TCRbeta sequences fell significantly after transplant.

The CDR3 totals 15 residues. Deletions cut 4 bases from V and 0 bases from J, with 13 bases between. Germline CDR1 SGHRS, CDR2 YFSETQ. Here immunoSEQ multiplex PCR was the method, and the copy in TCRdb shows in-frame clones only, minus some. Here the sample spans some 110,000 clones, roughly 80% being singletons. As for this clone: Its specificity is unknown.

Source: CD4+ T cells from blood, taken before liver transplant. J is TRBJ1-1 and V is TRBV5-1; possibly TRBD1 for D (5 bases). The sequence came from a human donor who received a liver transplant. The CDR3 region is CASSRTGGMNTEAFF. CDR3 in DNA: TGCGCCAGCAGCCGGACCGGGGGGATGAACACTGAAGCTTTCTTT.